This TCR beta chain was captured in a study of cytomegalovirus exposure and HLA in healthy donors. It was with 60 Vbeta and 13 Jbeta primers that the PCR ran. Only in-frame clones appear in the TCRdb table, and some are missing; sequencing was by immunoSEQ multiplex PCR. The data show about 84,000 clones, around 68% seen once. Trimming left V 1 base short and J 3 bases short, with 13 bases between. This CDR3 has 15 residues. CDR1 and CDR2 from the germline V gene are MNHEY and SMNVEV (reference sequence). The origin of this receptor is a woman aged 40 to 49 in good health and CMV-seropositive. The sequenced sample consisted of PBMCs. The V gene is TRBV27, the J gene TRBJ2-7; TRBD1 is a possible D gene (6 bases). DNA for the CDR3: TGTGCCAGCAGTTTATGGGCAGGGGATGTCTACGAGCAGTACTTC. Protein product: CASSLWAGDVYEQYF.